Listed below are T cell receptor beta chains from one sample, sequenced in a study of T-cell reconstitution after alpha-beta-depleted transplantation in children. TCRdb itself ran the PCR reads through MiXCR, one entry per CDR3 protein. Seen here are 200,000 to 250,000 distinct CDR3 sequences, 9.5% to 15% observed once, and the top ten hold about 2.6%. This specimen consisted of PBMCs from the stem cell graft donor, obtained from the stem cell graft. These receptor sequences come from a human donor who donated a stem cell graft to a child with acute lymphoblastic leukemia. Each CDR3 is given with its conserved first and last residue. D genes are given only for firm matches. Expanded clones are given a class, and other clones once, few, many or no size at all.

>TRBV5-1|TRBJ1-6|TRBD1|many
CASSLRGQGASSYNSPLHF
TGCGCCAGCAGCTTAAGAGGACAGGGGGCGAGCTCCTATAATTCACCCCTCCACTTT
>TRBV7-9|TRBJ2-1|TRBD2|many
CASSHLVTSGYNEQFF
TGTGCCAGCAGCCACCTGGTTACTAGCGGTTACAATGAGCAGTTCTTC
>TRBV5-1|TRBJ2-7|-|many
CASSIQGGTYEQYF
TGCGCCAGCAGCATTCAGGGGGGAACCTACGAGCAGTACTTC
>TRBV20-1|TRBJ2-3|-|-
CSARYPDTQYF
TGCAGTGCAAGATATCCAGATACGCAGTATTTT
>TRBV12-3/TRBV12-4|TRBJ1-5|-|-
CASSLGQESNQPQHF
TGTGCCAGCAGTTTAGGACAGGAGAGCAATCAGCCCCAGCATTTT
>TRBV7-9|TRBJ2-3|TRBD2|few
CASSPTSGNTDTQYF
TGTGCCAGCAGCCCGACTAGCGGCAACACAGATACGCAGTATTTT
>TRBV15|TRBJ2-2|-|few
CATSRGGGNTGELFF
TGTGCCACCAGCAGAGGGGGCGGGAACACCGGGGAGCTGTTTTTT
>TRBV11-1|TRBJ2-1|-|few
CASSPRAEGFQRYNHKQFF
TGTGCCAGCAGCCCGCGAGCTGAGGGGTTCCAACGTTATAACCACAAGCAGTTCTTC
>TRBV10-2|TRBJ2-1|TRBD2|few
CASSRSYLAGGGNEQFF
TGCGCCAGCAGTCGAAGCTATCTAGCGGGGGGCGGTAATGAGCAGTTCTTC
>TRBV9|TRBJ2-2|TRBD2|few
CASRGSGANTGELFF
TGTGCCAGCAGGGGGAGCGGGGCGAACACCGGGGAGCTGTTTTTT
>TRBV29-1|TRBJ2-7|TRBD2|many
CSVDSREGGDEQYF
TGCAGCGTTGATTCGCGGGAGGGCGGGGACGAGCAGTACTTC
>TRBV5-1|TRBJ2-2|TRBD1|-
CASSPRGDRGTNTGELFF
TGCGCCAGCAGCCCCAGGGGGGACAGGGGCACCAACACCGGGGAGCTGTTTTTT
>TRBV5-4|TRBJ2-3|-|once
CASSSRGGNTDTQYF
TGTGCCAGCAGCTCGAGGGGGGGTAATACAGATACGCAGTATTTT
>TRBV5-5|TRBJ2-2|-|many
CASSLQGNLNTGELFF
TGTGCCAGCAGCTTACAGGGTAACTTGAACACCGGGGAGCTGTTTTTT
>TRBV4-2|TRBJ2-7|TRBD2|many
CASSPGGAQAYF
TGTGCCAGCAGCCCGGGGGGGGCACAGGCTTACTTC
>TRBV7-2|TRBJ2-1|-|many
CASSPSSSYNEQFF
TGTGCCAGCAGCCCTAGCAGCTCCTACAATGAGCAGTTCTTC
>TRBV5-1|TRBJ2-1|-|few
CASSLGGGAGNEQFF
TGCGCCAGCAGCTTGGGGGGGGGCGCGGGCAATGAGCAGTTCTTC
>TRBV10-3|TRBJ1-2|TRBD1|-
CAISELTGDDYGYTF
TGTGCCATCAGTGAGTTGACAGGGGATGACTATGGCTACACCTTC
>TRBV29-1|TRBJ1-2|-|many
CSVERRPDGYTF
TGCAGCGTTGAAAGGCGACCCGACGGCTACACCTTC
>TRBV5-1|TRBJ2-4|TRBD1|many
CASSSEGGGKNIQYF
TGCGCCAGCAGTTCCGAAGGGGGCGGCAAAAACATTCAGTACTTC
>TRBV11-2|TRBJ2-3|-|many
CASSLSRVGQHTQYF
TGTGCCAGCAGCTTATCTAGGGTGGGCCAGCATACGCAGTATTTT
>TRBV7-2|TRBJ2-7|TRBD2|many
CASSLRRGSPYEQYF
TGTGCCAGCAGCTTAAGGCGGGGGAGCCCCTACGAGCAGTACTTC
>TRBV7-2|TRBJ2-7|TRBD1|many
CASTPGQGKGMEQYF
TGTGCCAGCACCCCAGGACAGGGCAAGGGAATGGAGCAGTACTTC
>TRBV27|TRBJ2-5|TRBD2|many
CASSLTSGLAGVVTQYF
TGTGCCAGCAGTTTAACATCGGGACTAGCGGGAGTGGTGACCCAGTACTTC
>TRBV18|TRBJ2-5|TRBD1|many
CASSPGDRLQETQYF
TGTGCCAGCTCACCGGGGGACAGACTCCAAGAGACCCAGTACTTC
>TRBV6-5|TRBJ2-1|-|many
CASSYSGRSYNEQFF
TGTGCCAGCAGTTACTCAGGGAGGTCCTACAATGAGCAGTTCTTC
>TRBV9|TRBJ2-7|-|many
CASSVAFGSPGRYEQYF
TGTGCCAGCAGCGTAGCTTTTGGGTCCCCCGGAAGGTACGAGCAGTACTTC
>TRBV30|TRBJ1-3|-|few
CAWTAFFSGNTIYF
TGTGCCTGGACGGCATTCTTTTCTGGAAACACCATATATTTT
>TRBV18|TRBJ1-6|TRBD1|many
CASSPGQGENSPLHF
TGTGCCAGCTCACCGGGACAGGGTGAGAATTCACCCCTCCACTTT
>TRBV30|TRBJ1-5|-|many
CAWSVRRGQPQHF
TGTGCCTGGAGTGTACGAAGGGGACAGCCCCAGCATTTT
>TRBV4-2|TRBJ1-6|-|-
CASSRREGNSPLHF
TGTGCCAGCAGCCGTCGGGAGGGCAATTCACCCCTCCACTTT
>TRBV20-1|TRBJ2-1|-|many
CSAASAQFHNEQFF
TGCAGTGCTGCTAGCGCTCAGTTCCACAATGAGCAGTTCTTC
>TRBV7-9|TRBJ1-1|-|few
CASSLRGEGDTEAFF
TGTGCCAGCAGCTTAAGGGGAGAGGGAGACACTGAAGCTTTCTTT
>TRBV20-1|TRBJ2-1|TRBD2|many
CSWGSGSSYNEQFF
TGCAGTTGGGGTAGCGGGAGCTCCTACAATGAGCAGTTCTTC
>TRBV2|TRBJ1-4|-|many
CASSDSGGGEKLFF
TGTGCCAGCAGTGACTCTGGGGGCGGTGAAAAACTGTTTTTT
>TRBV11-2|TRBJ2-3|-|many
CASSLAVRLFQDTQYF
TGTGCCAGCAGCTTAGCCGTCAGGCTTTTTCAAGATACGCAGTATTTT
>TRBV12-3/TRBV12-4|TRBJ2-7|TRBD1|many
CASRSLGTGAHEQYF
TGTGCCAGCAGATCTTTGGGGACAGGGGCACACGAGCAGTACTTC
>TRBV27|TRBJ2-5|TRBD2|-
CASSLGGTSGRETQYF
TGTGCCAGCAGTTTAGGAGGGACTAGCGGGCGAGAGACCCAGTACTTC
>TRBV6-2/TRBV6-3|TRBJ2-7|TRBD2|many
CASTEGLAGEAVRREQYF
TGTGCCAGCACCGAGGGACTAGCGGGCGAAGCGGTAAGGCGCGAGCAGTACTTC
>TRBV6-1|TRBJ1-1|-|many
CASSPRGDTEAFF
TGTGCCAGCAGTCCCAGGGGAGACACTGAAGCTTTCTTT
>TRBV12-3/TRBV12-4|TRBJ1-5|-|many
CASSSDGRSNQPQHF
TGTGCCAGCAGCTCCGACGGTCGGAGCAATCAGCCCCAGCATTTT
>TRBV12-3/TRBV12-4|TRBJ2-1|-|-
CASTLGQLGLSSYNEQFF
TGTGCCAGCACCTTGGGACAGCTCGGACTAAGCTCCTACAATGAGCAGTTCTTC
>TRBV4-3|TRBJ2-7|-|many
CASSQAGDPEQYF
TGCGCCAGCAGCCAAGCGGGGGATCCCGAGCAGTACTTC
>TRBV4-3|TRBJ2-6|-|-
CASSQGELRSGANGLTF
TGCGCCAGCAGCCAAGGAGAGTTACGCTCTGGGGCCAACGGCCTGACTTTC
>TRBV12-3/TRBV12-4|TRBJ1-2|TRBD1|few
CASKQTGQDYGYTF
TGTGCCAGCAAACAAACGGGACAGGACTATGGCTACACCTTC
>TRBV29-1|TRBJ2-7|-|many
CSVVGDSYEQYF
TGCAGCGTTGTGGGGGACTCCTACGAGCAGTACTTC
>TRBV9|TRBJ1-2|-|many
CASSVDWSANYGYTF
TGTGCCAGCAGCGTAGACTGGTCAGCTAACTATGGCTACACCTTC
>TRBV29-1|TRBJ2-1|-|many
CSVGRGGANEQFF
TGCAGCGTTGGAAGAGGGGGAGCAAATGAGCAGTTCTTC
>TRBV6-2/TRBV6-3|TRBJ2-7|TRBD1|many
CASSTDRGLDEQYF
TGTGCCAGCAGTACCGACAGGGGGCTCGACGAGCAGTACTTC
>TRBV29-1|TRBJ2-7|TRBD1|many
CSVRSGTGANEQYF
TGCAGCGTTAGATCGGGGACAGGGGCCAACGAGCAGTACTTC